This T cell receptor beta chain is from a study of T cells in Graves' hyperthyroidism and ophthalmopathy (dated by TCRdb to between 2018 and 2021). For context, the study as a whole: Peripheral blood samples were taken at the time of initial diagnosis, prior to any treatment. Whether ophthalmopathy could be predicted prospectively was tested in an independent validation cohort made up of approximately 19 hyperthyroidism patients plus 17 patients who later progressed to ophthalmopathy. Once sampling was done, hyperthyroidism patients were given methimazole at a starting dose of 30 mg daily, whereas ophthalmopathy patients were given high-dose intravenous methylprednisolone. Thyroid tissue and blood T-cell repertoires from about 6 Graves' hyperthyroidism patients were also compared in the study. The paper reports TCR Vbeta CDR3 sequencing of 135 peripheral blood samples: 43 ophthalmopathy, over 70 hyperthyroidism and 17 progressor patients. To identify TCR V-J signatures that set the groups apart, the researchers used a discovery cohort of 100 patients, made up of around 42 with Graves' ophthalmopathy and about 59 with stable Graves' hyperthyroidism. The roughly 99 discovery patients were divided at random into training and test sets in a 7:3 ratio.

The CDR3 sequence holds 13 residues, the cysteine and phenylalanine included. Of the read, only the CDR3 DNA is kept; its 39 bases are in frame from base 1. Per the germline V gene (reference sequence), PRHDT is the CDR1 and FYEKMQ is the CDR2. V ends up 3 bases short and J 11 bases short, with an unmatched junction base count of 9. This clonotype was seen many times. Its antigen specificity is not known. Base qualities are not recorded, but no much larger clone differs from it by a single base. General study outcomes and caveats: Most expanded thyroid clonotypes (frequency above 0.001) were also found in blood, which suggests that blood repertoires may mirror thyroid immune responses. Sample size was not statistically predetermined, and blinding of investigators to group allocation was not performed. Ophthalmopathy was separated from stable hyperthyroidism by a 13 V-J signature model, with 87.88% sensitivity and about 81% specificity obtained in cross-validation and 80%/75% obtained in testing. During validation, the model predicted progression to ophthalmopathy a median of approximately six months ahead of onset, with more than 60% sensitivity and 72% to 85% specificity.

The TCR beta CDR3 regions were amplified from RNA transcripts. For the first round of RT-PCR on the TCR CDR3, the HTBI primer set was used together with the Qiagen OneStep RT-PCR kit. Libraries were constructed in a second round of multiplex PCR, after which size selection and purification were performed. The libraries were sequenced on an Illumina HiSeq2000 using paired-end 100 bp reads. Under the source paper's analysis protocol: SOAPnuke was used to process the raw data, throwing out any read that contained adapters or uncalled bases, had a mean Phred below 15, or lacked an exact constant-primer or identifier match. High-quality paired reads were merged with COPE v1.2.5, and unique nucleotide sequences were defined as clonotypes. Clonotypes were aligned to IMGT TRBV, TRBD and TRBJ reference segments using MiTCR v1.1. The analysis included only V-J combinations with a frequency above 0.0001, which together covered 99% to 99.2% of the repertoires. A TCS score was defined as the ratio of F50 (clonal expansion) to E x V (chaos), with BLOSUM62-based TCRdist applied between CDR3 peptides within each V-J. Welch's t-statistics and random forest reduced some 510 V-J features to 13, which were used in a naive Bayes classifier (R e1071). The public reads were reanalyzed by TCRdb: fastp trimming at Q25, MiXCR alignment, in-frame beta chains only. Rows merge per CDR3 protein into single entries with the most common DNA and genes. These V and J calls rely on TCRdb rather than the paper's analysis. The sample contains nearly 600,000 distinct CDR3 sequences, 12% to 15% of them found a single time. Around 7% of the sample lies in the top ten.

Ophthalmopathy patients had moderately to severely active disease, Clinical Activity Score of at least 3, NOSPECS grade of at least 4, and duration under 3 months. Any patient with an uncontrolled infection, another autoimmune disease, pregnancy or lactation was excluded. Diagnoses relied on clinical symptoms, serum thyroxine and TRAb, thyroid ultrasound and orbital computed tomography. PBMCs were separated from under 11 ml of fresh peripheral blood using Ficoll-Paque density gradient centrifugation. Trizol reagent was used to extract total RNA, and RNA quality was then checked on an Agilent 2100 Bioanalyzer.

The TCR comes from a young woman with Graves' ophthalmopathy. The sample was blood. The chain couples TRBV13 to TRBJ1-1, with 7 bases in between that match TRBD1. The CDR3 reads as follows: CASSFRTGPLAFF. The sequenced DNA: TGTGCCAGCAGCTTTAGGACAGGACCACTCGCTTTCTTT.